A selection of T cell receptor beta chains follows, all from one sample in a study of T cell responses to AZD1222 COVID-19 vaccine. Data came from immunoSEQ multiplex PCR; TCRdb stores just in-frame clones and leaves some out. The sample lists 65,000 to 85,000 clones, roughly 81% occurring once. The input for sequencing was peripheral blood, taken on day 0 of AZD1222 vaccination. The receptors derive from an adult in good health. Both conserved end residues are part of each CDR3. Each record gives: clone size, V gene, D gene, J gene, CDR3 protein, CDR3 DNA. The D gene is left open where the match is weak. Where a row states a size, it is once, few, many or the class of an expanded clone; other rows omit it.

size: -
V: TRBV15
D: -
J: TRBJ2-7
CDR3: CATSREKGTVTTYEQYF
DNA: TGTGCCACCAGCAGAGAGAAAGGGACGGTGACTACCTACGAGCAGTACTTC

size: -
V: TRBV7-2
D: -
J: TRBJ2-1
CDR3: CASLLGQSSYNEQFF
DNA: TGTGCCAGCTTACTCGGACAAAGCTCCTACAATGAGCAGTTCTTC

size: -
V: TRBV7-3
D: -
J: TRBJ1-2
CDR3: CASSVIYGAGNYGYTF
DNA: TGTGCCAGCAGCGTGATTTACGGCGCTGGTAACTATGGCTACACCTTC

size: -
V: TRBV5-4
D: TRBD1
J: TRBJ1-1
CDR3: CASRREGANTEAFF
DNA: TGTGCCAGCAGAAGAGAGGGGGCTAACACTGAAGCTTTCTTT

size: few
V: TRBV19
D: -
J: TRBJ2-2
CDR3: CASSPLGRGANTGELFF
DNA: TGTGCCAGTAGTCCCCTCGGGCGCGGGGCGAACACCGGGGAGCTGTTTTTT

size: few
V: TRBV3-1/TRBV3-2
D: -
J: TRBJ1-5
CDR3: CASSQDLGFRPQHF
DNA: TGTGCCAGCAGCCAAGATCTGGGGTTTCGACCCCAGCATTTT

size: -
V: TRBV7-9
D: -
J: TRBJ2-1
CDR3: CASSLGQGQFF
DNA: TGTGCCAGCAGCTTAGGGCAGGGACAGTTCTTC

size: few
V: TRBV19
D: -
J: TRBJ2-7
CDR3: CASSIGGHYYEQYF
DNA: TGTGCCAGTAGTATAGGGGGACATTACTACGAGCAGTACTTC

size: few
V: TRBV19
D: -
J: TRBJ2-5
CDR3: CASSIRGDMYQETQYF
DNA: TGTGCCAGTAGTATACGGGGGGACATGTACCAAGAGACCCAGTACTTC

size: -
V: TRBV6-2/TRBV6-3
D: -
J: TRBJ2-3
CDR3: CASSYSPNSRSRGDTQYF
DNA: TGTGCCAGCAGTTATAGCCCGAACTCCCGAAGTCGGGGGGATACGCAGTATTTT

size: -
V: TRBV24-1
D: -
J: TRBJ2-1
CDR3: CATSDARGGDGNEQFF
DNA: TGTGCCACCAGTGATGCCAGGGGAGGTGATGGCAATGAGCAGTTCTTC

size: -
V: TRBV6-5
D: TRBD1
J: TRBJ2-7
CDR3: CASRPGTGGTYF
DNA: TGTGCCAGCAGACCCGGGACAGGGGGGACATACTTC

size: -
V: TRBV5-8
D: TRBD1
J: TRBJ1-1
CDR3: CAGSGQRVTEAFF
DNA: TGTGCCGGGTCGGGACAGAGGGTAACTGAAGCTTTCTTT

size: -
V: TRBV6-6
D: TRBD1
J: TRBJ1-2
CDR3: CASMFSSTGGYGYTF
DNA: TGTGCCAGCATGTTTTCTAGCACAGGGGGCTATGGCTACACCTTC

size: -
V: TRBV29-1
D: -
J: TRBJ1-2
CDR3: CSVDGDNYYGYTF
DNA: TGCAGCGTTGATGGGGACAACTACTATGGCTACACCTTC

size: -
V: TRBV6-2/TRBV6-3
D: -
J: TRBJ1-5
CDR3: CASSYGQKSDQPQHF
DNA: TGTGCCAGCAGTTATGGACAAAAGTCAGATCAGCCCCAGCATTTT

size: -
V: TRBV7-9
D: -
J: TRBJ1-5
CDR3: CASSLQGKQPQHF
DNA: TGTGCCAGCAGCTTACAGGGAAAGCAGCCCCAGCATTTT

size: -
V: TRBV5-1
D: -
J: TRBJ2-3
CDR3: CASSLGSGFTDTQYF
DNA: TGCGCCAGCAGCTTGGGGAGCGGGTTCACAGATACGCAGTATTTT

size: -
V: TRBV28
D: TRBD1
J: TRBJ2-7
CDR3: CASRRVPGQGAYEQYF
DNA: TGTGCCAGCAGGCGCGTACCGGGACAGGGGGCCTACGAGCAGTACTTC

size: -
V: TRBV10-3
D: -
J: TRBJ2-7
CDR3: CAISERGHYEQYF
DNA: TGTGCCATCAGTGAGAGAGGACACTACGAGCAGTACTTC

size: once
V: TRBV2
D: -
J: TRBJ2-1
CDR3: CASSGTPRGEQFF
DNA: TGTGCCAGCAGTGGGACCCCCCGGGGGGAGCAGTTCTTC

size: few
V: TRBV3-1/TRBV3-2
D: -
J: TRBJ1-6
CDR3: CASSQAEGNSPLHF
DNA: TGTGCCAGCAGCCAAGCAGAGGGGAATTCACCCCTCCACTTT

size: -
V: TRBV29-1
D: TRBD1
J: TRBJ2-7
CDR3: CSVLRQGAGEQYF
DNA: TGCAGCGTTCTCCGGCAGGGGGCGGGCGAGCAGTACTTC

size: -
V: TRBV5-1
D: -
J: TRBJ1-3
CDR3: CASSLQGSGNTIYF
DNA: TGCGCCAGCAGCTTACAAGGCTCTGGAAACACCATATATTTT

size: -
V: TRBV7-2
D: -
J: TRBJ2-3
CDR3: CASSLFGDRETQYF
DNA: TGTGCCAGCAGCTTATTCGGCGACCGCGAGACGCAGTATTTT

size: -
V: TRBV4-1
D: -
J: TRBJ2-7
CDR3: CASSQDFGSTYEQYF
DNA: TGCGCCAGCAGCCAAGATTTCGGATCGACCTACGAGCAGTACTTC

size: few
V: TRBV19
D: -
J: TRBJ1-5
CDR3: CASAQLGYGNQPQHF
DNA: TGTGCCAGCGCGCAGTTGGGGTATGGCAATCAGCCCCAGCATTTT